A single sample is the source of the 19 T cell receptor beta chains below, sequenced in a study of identical twins. MiXCR, run by TCRdb on the 5' RACE reads, gives a single entry per CDR3 protein. The table has 1,800,000 or so distinct CDR3 sequences, more than 30% seen once. The source material was cord blood. These receptors originate from a newborn girl in good health.

In this sample, this clonotype turned up a few times. The CDR3 coding sequence is TGTGCCAGCAGCTATTCTCGCGCCAGCGTTAACTATGGCTACACCTTC. Protein: CASSYSRASVNYGYTF. J is TRBJ1-2 and V is TRBV25-1; D gene unclear. Germline CDR1 MGHDK, CDR2 SYGVNS. The CDR3 runs 16 residues. Trimming stripped 6 bases from V and 1 base from J, with 18 bases between.

This clonotype was seen ten or more times. The rearrangement joins TRBV27 to TRBJ2-3; no clear D gene. Looked up from germline, CDR1 is MNHEY and CDR2 is SMNVEV (reference sequence). V lost 8 bases, J lost 1 base, and 10 bases lay in between. The CDR3 extends over 13 amino acids. The CDR3 coding sequence is TGTGCCAGCGCTTGGGGTCGCACAGATACGCAGTATTTT. The encoded protein is CASAWGRTDTQYF.

This chain links TRBV6-2 or TRBV6-3 with TRBJ2-7; either TRBD1 or TRBD2 may supply D (5 bases each). The germline V gene encodes CDR1 MNHEY and CDR2 SVGEGT. The CDR3 spans 16 residues. Trimming left V 8 bases short and J 0 bases short, with 20 bases between. The CDR3 region is CASAGALQRGSYEQYF. The CDR3, as DNA: TGTGCCAGCGCCGGGGCATTACAGCGTGGCTCCTACGAGCAGTACTTC.

The chain carries TRBV7-2 and TRBJ2-7, with D unclear. The CDR3 runs to 11 residues. V lost 8 bases and J 7 bases, leaving 12 bases between the germline ends. Per germline, CDR1 SGHTA and CDR2 FQGNSA. CDR3 bases: TGTGCCAGCGTTCTGATCAATGAGCAGTACTTC. It yields the protein CASVLINEQYF.

This clonotype showed up just a few times. The CDR3 loop is CASSQRGAGYTF. Here the CDR3 DNA reads TGTGCCAGCAGTCAAAGGGGGGCTGGCTACACCTTC. The genes are TRBV28 and TRBJ1-2; D might be TRBD1 (6 bases). Deletions cut 5 bases from V and 7 bases from J, with 11 bases between. Germline V lookup: CDR1 MDHEN, CDR2 SYDVKM. CDR3 length equals 12 residues.

This clonotype was observed a few times. The CDR3 sequence: CASNHLYEQYF. CDR3 DNA: TGTGCCAGCAACCACCTCTACGAGCAGTACTTC. The chain recombines TRBV6-1 with TRBJ2-7; D not certain. V lost 7 bases and J 3 bases, leaving 7 bases between the germline ends. Germline V gene data show CDR1 as MNHNS and CDR2 as SASEGT. The CDR3 is 11 residues long.

The chain employs TRBV20-1 and TRBJ2-7; D tentatively fits TRBD1 or TRBD2 (5 bases each). The CDR3 sequence is 13 residues long. Trimming shortened V by 3 bases and J by 6 bases, and 15 bases separated the two germline ends. CDR1 and CDR2 (germline): DFQATT, SNEGSKA (reference sequence). The CDR3 loop reads CSARGTIILEQYF. In DNA, the CDR3 is TGCAGTGCTAGGGGGACGATCATTCTCGAGCAGTACTTC.

The rearrangement links TRBV20-1 to TRBJ2-1; 8 nucleotides align to TRBD2. Germline values: CDR1 DFQATT, CDR2 SNEGSKA (reference sequence). After removal of 3 bases from V and 9 bases from J, the junction contained 10 bases not matched to a gene. The CDR3 runs to 14 residues. CDR3 coding DNA: TGCAGTGCTAGTAACTCGGGAGGGCAGGGTGAGCAGTTCTTC. Translation: CSASNSGGQGEQFF.

This clonotype appeared a few times. This chain links TRBV20-1 with TRBJ2-2; D gene ambiguous. The CDR3 totals 15 residues. In germline, CDR1 is DFQATT, CDR2 SNEGSKA (reference sequence). Trimming cost V 0 bases and J 6 bases, with 14 bases left between them. This CDR3 reads CSARDRSFAAGELFF. The CDR3 coding sequence is TGCAGTGCTAGAGATCGATCGTTCGCGGCCGGGGAGCTGTTTTTT.

A single count supports this clonotype. The rearrangement joins TRBV27 to TRBJ2-1, with 13 bases identical to TRBD2. Germline V gives CDR1 MNHEY, CDR2 SMNVEV (reference sequence). Unmatched junction bases numbered 6, after V lost 3 bases and J lost 10 bases. The CDR3 length is 15 residues. Here the CDR3 DNA reads TGTGCCAGCAGTTTGACTAGCGGGAGGTTTTACGAGCAGTTCTTC. It codes for CASSLTSGRFYEQFF.

J is TRBJ1-2 and V is TRBV3-1; D may be TRBD1 (5 bases). Germline assignment: CDR1 LGHDT and CDR2 YNNKEL (reference sequence). V lost 2 bases, J lost 1 base, and 14 bases lay in between. There are 16 residues in the CDR3. CDR3 sequence reads: CASSQTPGLLNYGYTF. Written as DNA, the CDR3 is TGTGCCAGCAGCCAAACCCCAGGGCTCCTTAACTATGGCTACACCTTC.

The chain combines TRBV7-9 with TRBJ2-7; D gene ambiguous. The germline V gene has CDR1 SEHNR and CDR2 FQNEAQ (reference sequence). The CDR3 runs to 14 residues. V shed 5 bases and J shed 2 bases, with 13 bases lying between them. CDR3 bases: TGTGCCAGCAGCCCGGGTGGCAATCCCTACGAGCAGTACTTC. As protein: CASSPGGNPYEQYF.

The chain joins TRBV21-1 to TRBJ2-4. TRBV21-1 is a known pseudogene. The CDR3 is made up of 12 amino acids. DNA for the CDR3: TGTGCCAGCAGCAAAGAATTGCAGGAGCAGTACTTC. This gives the protein CASSKELQEQYF.

The chain has TRBV2 and TRBJ2-2; D gene unclear. This CDR3 region has 15 residues. The V end was cut by 4 bases, the J end by 1 base, with 10 bases between. Per the germline V gene, CDR1 is SNHLY and CDR2 is FYNNEI. The CDR3 DNA follows: TGTGCCAGCAGTGTATGGCTGAAGAACACCGGGGAGCTGTTTTTT. Encoded protein: CASSVWLKNTGELFF.

This chain uses TRBV20-1 with TRBJ2-3; the D gene could be TRBD1 or TRBD2 (6 bases each). CDR3 length: 15 residues. The ends were cut back, 3 bases at V and 1 base at J, with 14 bases in the middle. Germline loops: CDR1 DFQATT, CDR2 SNEGSKA (reference sequence). In nucleotides, the CDR3 is TGCAGTGCTAGCGGGGGCACCCTGCGCACAGATACGCAGTATTTT. The encoded protein is CSASGGTLRTDTQYF.

This clonotype was seen at least ten times. This chain joins TRBV7-2 and TRBJ2-3, with 8 bases aligning to TRBD2. The J segment lost 1 base and the V segment lost 0 bases, leaving 3 bases of the junction unmatched. CDR3 length equals 16 residues. CDR1 and CDR2 (germline): SGHTA, FQGNSA. CDR3 bases: TGTGCCAGCAGCTTAGCCGGGACTAGGGGCACAGATACGCAGTATTTT. It encodes CASSLAGTRGTDTQYF.

This rearrangement joins TRBV29-1 to TRBJ2-5; possibly TRBD2 for D (6 bases). Germline V gene data show CDR1 as SQVTM and CDR2 as ANQGSEA. There are 14 residues in the CDR3. V was trimmed by 4 bases and J by 11 bases, leaving 23 bases between them. Here the CDR3 DNA reads TGCAGCGTTGTTCGCCGTTCAAGGAGGGTGGAGCAGTACTTC. Translating gives CSVVRRSRRVEQYF.

This clonotype occurred a few times. A much larger clone lies one base from this, so it may be a read error. This sequence joins TRBV2 and TRBJ2-4, with TRBD1 matching 8 bases. CDR3 size: 13 residues. Trimming took 1 base from V and 13 from J; bases not matched to a gene: 6. In germline, CDR1 is SNHLY, CDR2 FYNNEI. The CDR3 loop reads CASSEGQGYGQYF. The CDR3 region has the DNA TGTGCCAGCAGTGAAGGACAGGGGTACGGGCAGTACTTC.

This rearrangement joins TRBV20-1 to TRBJ2-5; D may match TRBD1 or TRBD2 (5 bases each). CDR1 is DFQATT and CDR2 is SNEGSKA in the germline V gene (reference sequence). Trimming took 0 bases from V and 5 from J, leaving 19 bases between them. CDR3 length: 16 residues. CDR3: CSARDPWWGSYETQYF. The CDR3 bases are TGCAGTGCTAGAGATCCCTGGTGGGGGTCGTATGAGACCCAGTACTTC.